This TCR beta chain emerged from a study of identical twins. General observations from the study: One should note that invariant MAIT and iNKT cells could partly confound zero-insertion analyses.

The CDR3 is made up of 12 amino acids. Germline V gives CDR1 SGHTA, CDR2 FQGNSA. V lost 7 bases, J lost 5 bases, and 9 bases lay in between. This clonotype was picked up many times. Its antigen remains unknown. TCRdb ran MiXCR on the 5' RACE reads and lists one entry per CDR3 protein. The table has 200,000 to 300,000 distinct CDR3 sequences, roughly 13% seen once; the top ten hold under 4.5%. The data were also submitted as part of a second study, on yellow fever vaccine responses in identical twins. That paper notes: Each twin's T cell response to the vaccine was reported to look partly convergent and partly personalized.

This sequence was found in a woman aged 18 to 35 in good health. The chain couples TRBV7-2 to TRBJ1-5; D gene ambiguous. Source material: memory (CD45RO+) T cells sorted from blood. This CDR3 is CASNRGYQPQHF. In DNA, the CDR3 is TGTGCCAGCAACCGGGGATATCAGCCCCAGCATTTT.